This TCR beta chain originates from a study of identical twins. V was trimmed by 4 bases and J by 1 base, leaving 13 bases between them. Germline CDR1 reads SGHDT; CDR2 reads YYEEEE. The length of the CDR3 is 15 residues. Each CDR3 protein gets one entry after TCRdb re-called the 5' RACE reads with MiXCR. The repertoire includes 450,000 or so distinct CDR3 sequences, approximately 24% of them detected once, and just under 3% sits in the top ten. The data also belong to a second study, concerning T cells expressing NK-cell markers.

The sequence was collected from a woman younger than 30 in good health. The rearrangement links TRBV5-6 to TRBJ2-3; D is undetermined. The material sequenced was CD4+ T cells sorted from blood. The CDR3 sequence is CASSRFNGGTDTQYF. The CDR3 coding sequence is TGTGCCAGCAGCCGCTTCAATGGTGGCACAGATACGCAGTATTTT.